Below are 30 T cell receptor beta chains sequenced from a single sample in a study of blood T cell repertoires in COVID-19. The protocol was immunoSEQ multiplex PCR, while the TCRdb copy is restricted to in-frame clones and leaves out a portion. The sample includes 52,000 or so clones, approximately 82% of them seen just once. The sample taken for sequencing was peripheral blood. These receptors originate from a human donor in a cohort sampled during active COVID-19.

The rearrangement links TRBV7-2 to TRBJ2-7; TRBD2 agrees at 8 bases. Germline-derived CDR1 and CDR2 are SGHTA and FQGNSA. J lost 4 bases, V lost 3 bases, and 5 bases had no gene match. The CDR3 loop spans 14 amino acids. The CDR3 loop reads CASSFGGGGYEQYF. Here the CDR3 DNA reads TGTGCCAGCAGCTTCGGGGGGGGCGGATACGAGCAGTACTTC.

The V and J genes are TRBV6-6 and TRBJ2-5; D ambiguous. The germline gives CDR1 MNHNY, CDR2 SVGAGI (reference sequence). This CDR3 is built from 12 residues. Trimming stripped 5 bases from V and 2 bases from J, with 6 bases between. This CDR3 reads CASSRPQETQYF. The CDR3 region has the DNA TGTGCCAGCAGTCGACCTCAAGAGACCCAGTACTTC.

V gene TRBV24-1 combines with J gene TRBJ1-6, with D possibly TRBD1 on 6 matching bases. Trimming left V 3 bases short and J 6 bases short, with 11 bases between. The CDR3 consists of 15 residues. Germline V gene sequence: CDR1 KGHDR, CDR2 SFDVKD. The CDR3, as DNA: TGTGCCACCAGTGATGAGGGGGATTGTAATTCACCCCTCCACTTT. Translating gives CATSDEGDCNSPLHF.

V gene TRBV27 combines with J gene TRBJ2-1; D may be TRBD2 (5 bases). V lost 3 bases and J lost 6, with 12 bases in between. Germline V lookup: CDR1 MNHEY, CDR2 SMNVEV (reference sequence). The CDR3 runs 14 residues. The CDR3 region is CASSFYDYLNEQFF. In DNA form, the CDR3 reads TGTGCCAGCAGTTTCTACGACTACCTCAATGAGCAGTTCTTC.

The genes are TRBV6-2 or TRBV6-3 and TRBJ1-1; D call uncertain. The CDR3 sequence is 14 residues long. With 1 base removed from V and 2 bases from J, the gap between germline ends came to 8 bases. CDR1 and CDR2 from the germline V gene are MNHEY and SVGEGT. The CDR3 nucleotides are TGTGCCAGCAGTTACTGGCCGGGAAACACTGAAGCTTTCTTT. Amino acids: CASSYWPGNTEAFF.

The rearrangement joins TRBV27 to TRBJ2-3, with D maybe TRBD1 (5 bases). This CDR3 comprises 14 residues. With 0 bases removed from V and 3 bases from J, the gap between germline ends came to 7 bases. Germline lookup yields CDR1 MNHEY and CDR2 SMNVEV (reference sequence). CDR3 amino acids: CASSLSKGTDTQYF. Written as DNA, the CDR3 is TGTGCCAGCAGTTTATCGAAGGGGACAGATACGCAGTATTTT.

The chain has TRBV6-6 and TRBJ2-7; 12 nucleotides align to TRBD2. Germline V gene sequence: CDR1 MNHNY, CDR2 SVGAGI (reference sequence). V shed 5 bases and J 3 bases; nucleotides not matched to a gene: 5. CDR3 length: 15 residues. The CDR3 DNA reads as TGTGCCAGCAGTCGGACTAGCGGGGAGCTCTACGAGCAGTACTTC. Encoded protein: CASSRTSGELYEQYF.

V and J are TRBV19 and TRBJ2-3, with TRBD1 matching over 8 bases. Germline CDR1 reads LNHDA; CDR2 reads SQIVND (reference sequence). CDR3 length: 13 amino acids. After removal of 6 bases from V and 4 bases from J, the junction contained 3 bases not matched to a gene. CDR3 sequence: CASRLDRADTQYF. The CDR3 DNA sequence: TGTGCCAGTAGACTGGACAGGGCAGATACGCAGTATTTT.

CDR3 DNA sequence: TGCGCCAGCGACCCCGGGGGTGGCACTGAAGCTTTCTTT. Protein sequence: CASDPGGGTEAFF. The V and J genes are TRBV5-1 and TRBJ1-1; D is possibly TRBD1 (5 bases). V was pared by 7 bases and J by 4 bases, with 14 bases between. Germline CDR1 SGHRS, CDR2 YFSETQ. The CDR3 contains 13 residues.

A few counts support this clone. This chain uses TRBV4-3 with TRBJ1-2; TRBD1 might be the D (5 bases). CDR1 and CDR2 from the germline V gene are LGHNA and YSLEER. V was shortened by 0 bases and J by 10 bases, with 15 bases between the two germline ends. There are 14 residues in the CDR3. The CDR3 DNA follows: TGCGCCAGCAGCCAAGATTTGGCGGACACCTTCTACACCTTC. Protein sequence: CASSQDLADTFYTF.

This clone has only a few counts. The V call is TRBV6-6, the J call TRBJ1-6, with D perhaps matching TRBD1 (5 bases). V lost 5 bases and J 9 bases, leaving 14 bases between the germline ends. This CDR3 has 14 residues. CDR1 is MNHNY and CDR2 is SVGAGI in the germline V gene (reference sequence). The CDR3 nucleotides are TGTGCCAGCAGTCCTGACAGCCTTTTTTCACCCCTCCACTTT. It is translated as CASSPDSLFSPLHF.

J is TRBJ2-1 and V is TRBV10-2; D is possibly TRBD2 (5 bases). V gave up 11 bases and J gave up 2 bases, with 10 bases separating them. Germline CDR1 WSHSY, CDR2 SAAADI. The CDR3 contains 12 residues. CDR3 sequence reads: CAAAGAYNEQFF. The CDR3 nucleotides are TGCGCCGCCGCCGGGGCCTACAATGAGCAGTTCTTC.

In its sample, this clone was seen once. This rearrangement joins TRBV6-2 or TRBV6-3 to TRBJ2-7; 8 nucleotides align to TRBD1. Germline CDR1 is MNHEY and CDR2 is SVGEGT. The CDR3 loop spans 16 amino acids. The V segment lost 2 bases and the J segment 0 bases; nucleotides outside the gene matches: 6. The CDR3 is CASSYNGQGTSYEQYF. The CDR3 nucleotides are TGTGCCAGCAGTTACAACGGACAGGGAACCTCCTACGAGCAGTACTTC.

J is TRBJ2-5 and V is TRBV7-2; no clear D gene. The CDR3 runs to 13 residues. Trimming stripped 5 bases from V and 4 bases from J, with 11 bases between. The V gene's germline CDR1 is SGHTA and CDR2 FQGNSA. Here the CDR3 DNA reads TGTGCCAGCAGCACCCGGTCGAGAGAGACCCAGTACTTC. Its translation is CASSTRSRETQYF.

V and J are TRBV2 and TRBJ2-1, with D possibly TRBD1 on 6 matching bases. Germline values: CDR1 SNHLY, CDR2 FYNNEI. The CDR3 sequence is 13 residues long. V was cut by 6 bases and J by 7 bases, with 13 bases left in between. The CDR3: CASSVRQENEQFF. CDR3 nucleotide sequence: TGTGCCAGCAGCGTCAGACAGGAAAATGAGCAGTTCTTC.

This clone turned up a few times. Here the CDR3 reads CASSLGPQPQHF. The DNA of the CDR3 is TGTGCCAGCAGCTTAGGGCCTCAGCCCCAGCATTTT. The chain carries TRBV7-2 and TRBJ1-5; D not certain. The CDR3 covers 12 residues. The V and J ends lost 1 base and 6 bases respectively, with 4 bases between them. CDR1 and CDR2 from the germline V gene are SGHTA and FQGNSA.

This clone was picked up one time. This sequence joins TRBV10-1 and TRBJ1-4; D is perhaps TRBD1 (5 bases). Germline CDR1 WNHNN, CDR2 SYGVQD (reference sequence). V was cut by 2 bases and J by 13 bases, with 11 bases left in between. There are 12 residues in the CDR3. In nucleotides, the CDR3 is TGCGCCAGCAGTGAGAATAAAGGGGTACTGTTTTTT. Translating it yields CASSENKGVLFF.

The chain has TRBV7-2 and TRBJ1-2, with D maybe TRBD1 (6 bases). V lost 0 bases, J lost 1 base, and 12 bases lay in between. The CDR3 contains 16 residues. Germline CDR1 reads SGHTA; CDR2 reads FQGNSA. The CDR3 spells CASSLAFQGYNYGYTF. DNA of the CDR3: TGTGCCAGCAGCTTAGCGTTCCAGGGGTATAACTATGGCTACACCTTC.

V usage is TRBV7-9 and J usage is TRBJ2-7; the match to TRBD1 covers 9 bases. With 1 base clipped from V and 7 bases from J, the junction kept 5 bases outside the gene matches. Per germline, CDR1 SEHNR and CDR2 FQNEAQ (reference sequence). The CDR3 is 14 residues long. The CDR3 DNA sequence: TGTGCCAGCAGCTTAGGGGACAGGGCCTTTGAGCAGTACTTC. Residues: CASSLGDRAFEQYF. The variable domain in full, with the rest retrieved from reference TRBV7-9 and TRBJ2-7, is DTGVSQNPRHKITKRGQNVTFRCDPISEHNRLYWYRQTLGQGPEFLTYFQNEAQLEKSRLLSDRFSAERPKGSFSTLEIQRTEQGDSAMYLCASSLGDRAFEQYFGPGTRLTVT.

The CDR3 is CASSEATGGVYGYTF. As DNA, the CDR3 is TGTGCCAGCAGTGAAGCGACCGGGGGGGTCTATGGCTACACCTTC. The chain joins TRBV6-1 to TRBJ1-2; tentative D call: TRBD1 (5 bases). Trimming removed 0 bases at V and 4 bases at J, with 12 bases between. Germline V CDR1 and CDR2: MNHNS, SASEGT. This CDR3 comprises 15 residues.

The rearrangement links TRBV6-2 or TRBV6-3 to TRBJ2-5; D gene uncertain. Germline CDR1 reads MNHEY; CDR2 reads SVGEGT. This CDR3 region has 14 residues. V lost 2 bases and J lost 2, with 9 bases in between. The DNA for the CDR3 is TGTGCCAGCAGTTACGTCCACATTCAAGAGACCCAGTACTTC. Translated, it gives CASSYVHIQETQYF.

This chain joins TRBV7-2 and TRBJ2-1, with 8 bases lining up with TRBD1. Germline V gives CDR1 SGHTA, CDR2 FQGNSA. The V segment lost 3 bases and the J segment 7 bases; nucleotides outside the gene matches: 8. This CDR3 contains 15 residues. The CDR3 reads CASSLRTGYRNEQFF. The CDR3 DNA reads TGTGCCAGCAGCTTGAGGACAGGGTATAGGAATGAGCAGTTCTTC.

This clone was picked up one time. The V call is TRBV7-9, the J call TRBJ1-2; a possible D gene is TRBD1 (6 bases). Trimming cost V 1 base and J 8 bases, with 17 bases left between them. The CDR3 is 15 residues long. Germline lookup yields CDR1 SEHNR and CDR2 FQNEAQ (reference sequence). The CDR3 loop reads CASSLEETGGVGYTF. The CDR3 DNA sequence: TGTGCCAGCAGCTTAGAAGAGACAGGAGGCGTAGGCTACACCTTC. Full variable domain (outside the CDR3, taken from reference TRBV7-9 and TRBJ1-2): DTGVSQNPRHKITKRGQNVTFRCDPISEHNRLYWYRQTLGQGPEFLTYFQNEAQLEKSRLLSDRFSAERPKGSFSTLEIQRTEQGDSAMYLCASSLEETGGVGYTFGSGTRLTVV.

Regarding this clone: The same CDR3 also results from other DNA sequences found in this sample. The chain recombines TRBV2 with TRBJ2-1, with 7 bases identical to TRBD2. Germline V gene data show CDR1 as SNHLY and CDR2 as FYNNEI. J was trimmed by 0 bases and V by 6 bases; bases with no gene match: 5. The CDR3 has 15 amino acids. CDR3 in DNA: TGTGCCAGCAGATGGGGCGGGAGCTCCTACAATGAGCAGTTCTTC. This gives the protein CASRWGGSSYNEQFF.

In DNA, the CDR3 is TGTGCCAGCAGCCAAGAAAAGCGGGGGACCATCTCAAACACAGATACGCAGTATTTT. This gives the protein CASSQEKRGTISNTDTQYF. This chain connects TRBV3-1 (or the pseudogene TRBV3-2) to TRBJ2-3; 8 bases line up with TRBD2. The germline CDR1 and CDR2 sequences are LGHDT and YNNKEL (reference sequence). The V segment lost 0 bases and the J segment 2 bases; nucleotides outside the gene matches: 13. This CDR3 spans 19 amino acids.

By sample fraction, this clone is medium-sized. The CDR3, as DNA: TGTGCCAGCTCACCCGGTAAGGGAGACTACAATGAGCAGTTCTTC. Its translation: CASSPGKGDYNEQFF. The chain uses TRBV18 and TRBJ2-1; D might be TRBD2 (5 bases). V lost 3 bases and J lost 3, with 12 bases in between. This CDR3 spans 15 amino acids. Germline V CDR1 and CDR2: KGHSH, LQKENI.

This chain joins TRBV2 and TRBJ2-1, with unresolved D. Per the germline V gene, CDR1 is SNHLY and CDR2 is FYNNEI. This CDR3 has 10 residues. V lost 8 bases and J lost 7, with 6 bases in between. The CDR3 sequence is CASGENEQFF. The DNA for the CDR3 is TGTGCCAGCGGAGAGAATGAGCAGTTCTTC.

This clone was seen a handful of times. V is TRBV28 and J is TRBJ2-5; 11 bases agree with TRBD1. CDR3 size: 16 residues. V lost 5 bases to trimming and J lost 3 bases; unmatched junction nucleotides: 8. Germline assignment: CDR1 MDHEN and CDR2 SYDVKM. Here the CDR3 reads CASSPSGTGGEETQYF. The CDR3 DNA is TGTGCCAGCAGTCCCTCCGGGACAGGGGGGGAAGAGACCCAGTACTTC.

This rearrangement joins TRBV9 to TRBJ2-3, with 7 nucleotides matching TRBD2. With V trimmed by 3 bases and J by 2 bases, 6 bases remained unmatched. CDR3 length equals 15 residues. Germline-derived CDR1 and CDR2 are SGDLS and YYNGEE. The CDR3 DNA reads TGTGCCAGCAGCGGCCGAGCGGGAACCACAGATACGCAGTATTTT. Its translation: CASSGRAGTTDTQYF.

This chain connects TRBV4-1 to TRBJ2-3, with 9 bases that match TRBD1. Trimming cost V 4 bases and J 4 bases; bases outside gene matches: 12. Germline loops: CDR1 MGHRA, CDR2 YSYEKL. This CDR3 is built from 17 residues. CDR3 amino acids: CASSRTGQGIGADTQYF. CDR3 sequence (DNA): TGCGCCAGCAGCCGAACCGGACAGGGGATAGGCGCAGATACGCAGTATTTT.